This entry lists 3 T cell receptor beta chains sequenced from one sample in a study of blood T cell repertoires in COVID-19. Measured with immunoSEQ multiplex PCR; TCRdb has only the in-frame clones, and not every one. The sample shows 170,000 or so clones, 80% to 85% of them seen only once. Sequenced input: peripheral blood. These TCRs come from a man aged 18-30 years with active or convalescent COVID-19.

This clone was found a few times. The chain combines TRBV7-5 with TRBJ2-5; the table's D call of TRBD1 was not tested on the DNA. TRBV7-5 is a pseudogene segment. The CDR3 contains 16 residues. CDR3 nucleotides: TGTGTCAGAAGCCTCAGACAGGGGCTTCACCAAGAGACCCAGTACTTC. Translated, it gives CVRSLRQGLHQETQYF.

This sequence joins TRBV15 and TRBJ2-7; D unclear. Per germline, CDR1 LNHNV and CDR2 YYDKDF (reference sequence). Trimming took 0 bases from V and 0 from J, leaving 9 bases between them. CDR3 length: 15 amino acids. In DNA form, the CDR3 reads TGTGCCACCAGCAGAGATCCCGGTTTCTCCTACGAGCAGTACTTC. Translation gives CATSRDPGFSYEQYF.

The V gene is TRBV21-1, the J gene TRBJ1-4; no check of the table's D call, TRBD1, against the DNA was made. TRBV21-1 is a pseudogene. This CDR3 is 16 amino acids long. The CDR3 DNA is TGTGCCAGCAGCGGGACAGGGGGCGCAACTAATGAAAAACTGTTTTTT. Translated, it gives CASSGTGGATNEKLFF.